This T cell receptor (beta chain) was obtained from a study of blood T cell repertoires in COVID-19. Background on the study: T cells, B-cell-depleted T cells, or PBMCs supplied cDNA or gDNA.

This CDR3 comprises 16 residues. The germline gives CDR1 LNHDA, CDR2 SQIVND (reference sequence). Germline trimming cut 5 bases from V and 3 bases from J; bases unmatched to any gene: 8. Only in-frame clones appear in the TCRdb table, and some are missing; sequencing was by immunoSEQ multiplex PCR. The sample comprises around 70,000 clones, under 85% of which are singletons, and 21% rests with the top ten. The V gene is TRBV19, the J gene TRBJ2-2, with 8 bases lining up with TRBD1. Input material: peripheral blood. The source of this sequence is a man aged 65-85 years with acute or convalescent COVID-19. This CDR3 reads CASSSPGQDYTGELFF. CDR3 coding DNA: TGTGCCAGTAGTTCTCCGGGACAGGACTACACCGGGGAGCTGTTTTTT.